This TCR beta chain comes out of a study of shared clonotypes between healthy human individuals. The wider study: Three plates were used per donor for CD4 naive, three for CD4 memory, two for CD8 naive and one for CD8 memory. Study results and caveats: The generation probabilities recorded for non-shared clonotypes fell below those of clonotypes shared by all four donors. At large depth, rarefaction still showed sorted-subset sequencing to be incomplete.

CD8 cells regarded as naive lacked CD45RO, were positively chosen for CCR7, and omitted terminally differentiated effector memory CD45RA+ cells. Methods used by the authors: ImmunoSEQ yielded junction-only sequences lacking quality scores, so filtering differed. The repertoire was sequenced with immunoSEQ multiplex PCR; TCRdb's copy has only in-frame clones and lacks some. The DNA gave D and trimming, while V, J and clone size come from that table. The sample has around 2,000,000 clones, 85% to 95% seen once. CDR3 size: 14 residues. V gave up 4 bases and J gave up 1 base, with 11 bases separating them. CDR1 and CDR2 from the germline V gene are SGHNT and YYREEE (reference sequence). A single count supports this clone. Its target is not known.

The sequence came from a man aged 18-30 years in good health. Some clones in this sample may be carry-over from other donors' samples. Material: naive CD8+ T cells from PBMCs. This sequence joins TRBV5-4 and TRBJ1-1; perhaps TRBD1 as D (5 bases). As DNA, the CDR3 is TGTGCCAGCAGCGGGAGGGGTGGGAACACTGAAGCTTTCTTT. Translated, it gives CASSGRGGNTEAFF.